Listed here is a single T cell receptor beta chain. Sequencing was performed with immunoSEQ multiplex PCR; in TCRdb, only in-frame clones are kept and a portion is missing. This table holds about 16,000 clones, roughly 50% found once. From germline, CDR1 is MGHRA and CDR2 YSYEKL. The CDR3 is made up of 15 amino acids. V was trimmed by 5 bases and J by 1 base, leaving 14 bases between them. This sample stems from a study of radiation and T cells in renal cell carcinoma. This sample's treatment: 15 Gy SBRT to primary tumor, nephrectomy 4 weeks later. The sequenced sample was tumor tissue, obtained from a patient whose treatment included radiotherapy and nephrectomy. The chain couples TRBV4-1 to TRBJ1-2; D perhaps matches TRBD1 (6 bases). The sequence was obtained from a woman aged 60-75 years with renal cell carcinoma. CDR3 residues: CASSANRDSNYGYTF. The CDR3 DNA reads TGCGCCAGCAGCGCGAACAGGGATAGTAACTATGGCTACACCTTC.